This is a list of T cell receptor beta chains from one sample in a study of radiation and T cells in renal cell carcinoma. Profiling relied on immunoSEQ multiplex PCR, and the TCRdb table lists in-frame clones only, not all of them. The sample contains around 130,000 clones, 88% of which appear only once. The sample consisted of blood, taken from a patient whose treatment included radiotherapy and nephrectomy. The receptors come from a woman aged 70-85 years with renal cell carcinoma. The CDR3 runs from the conserved cysteine through the conserved F or W. The D gene is left open where the match is weak. For some rows the clone size is stated as once, few or many, or as a class when expanded; others skip it.

d_call	clone_size	v_call	j_call	cdr3_aa	cdr3_nt
.	.	TRBV9	TRBJ1-5	CASSVEGESNQPQHF	TGTGCCAGCAGCGTAGAGGGAGAAAGCAATCAGCCCCAGCATTTT
.	.	TRBV18	TRBJ2-5	CASSPGETQYF	TGTGCCAGCTCACCGGGAGAGACCCAGTACTTC
.	few	TRBV2	TRBJ1-5	CASSEDRVRSNQPQHF	TGTGCCAGCAGTGAAGACCGCGTTAGGAGCAATCAGCCCCAGCATTTT
TRBD2	.	TRBV27	TRBJ2-1	CASSARGLAGPNEQFF	TGTGCCAGCAGTGCCCGGGGACTAGCGGGCCCCAATGAGCAGTTCTTC
.	.	TRBV18	TRBJ1-2	CASSPPTGRGLSGYTF	TGTGCCAGCTCACCACCAACGGGGCGCGGTCTATCTGGCTACACCTTC
.	.	TRBV19	TRBJ1-5	CASSIGILEPQHF	TGTGCCAGTAGTATAGGGATTTTGGAGCCCCAGCATTTT
.	.	TRBV7-3	TRBJ2-3	CASSQSGDTQYF	TGTGCCAGCAGCCAATCGGGAGATACGCAGTATTTT
TRBD2	.	TRBV7-2	TRBJ2-3	CASSLRTSGGRDTQYF	TGTGCCAGCAGCCTCCGGACTAGCGGGGGCAGAGATACGCAGTATTTT
.	once	TRBV18	TRBJ2-1	CASSPRSISAGNEQFF	TGTGCCAGCTCACCAAGGAGTATTAGCGCAGGCAATGAGCAGTTCTTC
TRBD1	.	TRBV7-9	TRBJ1-6	CASSSAFGQGRVSPLHF	TGTGCCAGCAGCTCTGCCTTCGGACAGGGAAGGGTTTCACCCCTCCACTTT
.	.	TRBV29-1	TRBJ1-6	CSVGTGPNSPLHF	TGCAGCGTTGGAACAGGCCCAAATTCACCCCTCCACTTT
.	.	TRBV9	TRBJ1-3	CASSPQDAGNTIYF	TGTGCCAGCAGCCCCCAGGACGCTGGAAACACCATATATTTT
.	.	TRBV7-6	TRBJ1-1	CASSQTLNTEAFF	TGTGCCAGCAGTCAGACACTGAACACTGAAGCTTTCTTT
.	.	TRBV5-5	TRBJ2-1	CASSFGRHNEQFF	TGTGCCAGCAGCTTTGGCCGTCACAATGAGCAGTTCTTC
.	.	TRBV30	TRBJ2-1	CAWIGRGTYNEQFF	TGTGCCTGGATTGGCAGGGGAACCTACAATGAGCAGTTCTTC
.	once	TRBV18	TRBJ2-7	CASSPRKGSPPYEQYF	TGTGCCAGCTCACCAAGGAAGGGTTCGCCCCCCTACGAGCAGTACTTC
.	.	TRBV9	TRBJ2-1	CASSGIPNFSYNEQFF	TGTGCCAGCAGCGGGATACCAAATTTCTCCTACAATGAGCAGTTCTTC
.	.	TRBV5-1	TRBJ2-7	CASIRPLYEQYF	TGCGCCAGCATCCGCCCCCTCTACGAGCAGTACTTC
TRBD2	.	TRBV4-1	TRBJ2-3	CASSQDPSGDTDTQYF	TGCGCCAGCAGCCAAGATCCCAGCGGGGACACAGATACGCAGTATTTT
TRBD1	.	TRBV6-5	TRBJ2-7	CASSYSGQGADEQYF	TGTGCCAGCAGTTATTCGGGACAGGGGGCTGACGAGCAGTACTTC
TRBD1	.	TRBV29-1	TRBJ1-1	CSVWDRGTTEAFF	TGCAGCGTCTGGGACAGGGGGACCACTGAAGCTTTCTTT
.	.	TRBV4-3	TRBJ1-2	CASSQDPTTPYGYTF	TGCGCCAGCAGCCAAGATCCGACGACCCCGTATGGCTACACCTTC
TRBD1	.	TRBV7-9	TRBJ1-1	CASSQDRHSGDTEAFF	TGTGCCAGCAGCCAGGACAGGCATTCGGGGGACACTGAAGCTTTCTTT
.	once	TRBV11-2	TRBJ2-1	CASSLDRRNEQFF	TGTGCCAGCAGCTTAGATAGGCGGAATGAGCAGTTCTTC
.	.	TRBV5-1	TRBJ2-1	CASTSGVEQFF	TGCGCCAGCACCTCGGGAGTTGAGCAGTTCTTC
.	.	TRBV5-1	TRBJ2-5	CASSLGEETQYF	TGCGCCAGCAGCTTAGGGGAGGAGACCCAGTACTTC
.	.	TRBV9	TRBJ2-3	CASSVAITASTDTQYF	TGTGCCAGCAGCGTAGCTATAACCGCTAGCACAGATACGCAGTATTTT
.	.	TRBV6-5	TRBJ1-2	CASSYSGGRDGYTF	TGTGCCAGCAGTTACTCGGGAGGGCGGGATGGCTACACCTTC
TRBD2	.	TRBV14	TRBJ2-5	CASSPTKRGGHSQYF	TGTGCCAGCAGCCCCACGAAACGGGGGGGCCATAGCCAGTACTTC
TRBD2	.	TRBV4-3	TRBJ2-5	CASSQVSSGGETQYF	TGCGCCAGCAGCCAAGTGTCTAGCGGGGGAGAGACCCAGTACTTC
TRBD2	.	TRBV18	TRBJ2-5	CASSPPGGKGETQYF	TGTGCCAGCTCACCGCCGGGGGGGAAGGGAGAGACCCAGTACTTC
.	.	TRBV19	TRBJ1-2	CGILQGGYGYTF	TGCGGCATATTACAGGGAGGCTATGGCTACACCTTC
.	few	TRBV27	TRBJ1-5	CASSLRGQPQHF	TGTGCCAGCAGTTTACGTGGTCAGCCCCAGCATTTT
.	.	TRBV7-2	TRBJ1-2	CASSLTGQHYGYTF	TGTGCCAGCAGCTTAACTGGACAGCACTATGGCTACACCTTC
.	.	TRBV5-1	TRBJ2-1	CASSLGPPGPHNEQFF	TGCGCCAGCAGCTTGGGACCTCCGGGGCCCCACAATGAGCAGTTCTTC
.	.	TRBV30	TRBJ1-3	CAWSVGGSGNTIYF	TGTGCCTGGAGTGTGGGGGGCAGTGGAAACACCATATATTTT
.	once	TRBV4-2	TRBJ1-1	CASSRAGGLRNTEAFF	TGTGCCAGCAGTCGGGCGGGGGGCTTGAGGAACACTGAAGCTTTCTTT
TRBD2	.	TRBV28	TRBJ2-3	CASRKTSGGMADTQYF	TGTGCCAGCAGGAAGACTAGCGGGGGGATGGCGGATACGCAGTATTTT
TRBD2	.	TRBV7-9	TRBJ2-1	CASSPSGYSYNEQFF	TGTGCCAGCAGCCCTAGCGGGTATTCCTACAATGAGCAGTTCTTC
.	.	TRBV6-5	TRBJ1-5	CASSEGQPQHF	TGTGCCAGCAGTGAAGGGCAGCCCCAGCATTTT
.	.	TRBV6-6	TRBJ1-2	CASSYPGLYGYTF	TGTGCCAGCAGTTACCCAGGGCTCTATGGCTACACCTTC
.	few	TRBV10-3	TRBJ1-1	CAAQTQRGKTEAFF	TGTGCCGCCCAGACGCAGAGGGGTAAGACTGAAGCTTTCTTT
.	.	TRBV9	TRBJ1-5	CASSVAPWGEGNQPQHF	TGTGCCAGCAGCGTAGCCCCCTGGGGCGAGGGCAATCAGCCCCAGCATTTT
.	.	TRBV19	TRBJ1-2	CASSIGTRGYTF	TGTGCCAGTAGTATCGGGACTCGAGGCTACACCTTC
.	.	TRBV28	TRBJ2-2	CASSSGAGELFF	TGTGCCAGCAGCTCGGGGGCCGGGGAGCTGTTTTTT
.	few	TRBV29-1	TRBJ1-1	CSAWGGIANTEAFF	TGCAGCGCCTGGGGGGGGATAGCGAACACTGAAGCTTTCTTT
TRBD1	.	TRBV7-2	TRBJ1-5	CASSQKGAGNQPQHF	TGTGCCAGCAGCCAAAAGGGGGCTGGCAATCAGCCCCAGCATTTT
TRBD1	.	TRBV29-1	TRBJ1-1	CSVSAQGENTEAFF	TGCAGCGTTAGCGCCCAGGGGGAGAACACTGAAGCTTTCTTT
.	.	TRBV5-1	TRBJ1-1	CASSFGGLIEAFF	TGCGCCAGCAGCTTCGGGGGGCTTATTGAAGCTTTCTTT
.	.	TRBV29-1	TRBJ2-1	CSVEDHSSYNEQFF	TGCAGCGTTGAGGACCACAGCTCCTACAATGAGCAGTTCTTC
TRBD1	.	TRBV6-6	TRBJ1-1	CATTGGDSEAFF	TGTGCCACCACAGGGGGCGATTCTGAAGCTTTCTTT
.	.	TRBV25-1	TRBJ2-7	CASRPTGPYEQYF	TGTGCCAGCAGACCGACAGGACCCTACGAGCAGTACTTC
.	.	TRBV19	TRBJ1-1	CASSTPHRTEAFF	TGTGCCAGTAGTACACCGCATAGGACTGAAGCTTTCTTT
TRBD1	.	TRBV15	TRBJ1-5	CATVRTTGGIDNQPQHF	TGTGCCACCGTCAGAACTACAGGGGGCATTGACAATCAGCCCCAGCATTTT
.	.	TRBV4-2	TRBJ1-1	CASSQDLGRNTEAFF	TGTGCCAGCAGCCAAGATCTGGGCAGGAACACTGAAGCTTTCTTT
.	.	TRBV6-5	TRBJ2-2	CASTEYHTGELFF	TGTGCCAGCACCGAGTACCACACCGGGGAGCTGTTTTTT
TRBD1	.	TRBV6-5	TRBJ1-4	CASRPGQGYEKLFF	TGTGCCAGCAGACCCGGACAGGGTTATGAAAAACTGTTTTTT
TRBD1	.	TRBV7-8	TRBJ2-2	CASSPTGAGGELFF	TGTGCCAGCAGCCCGACAGGGGCGGGCGGGGAGCTGTTTTTT
.	.	TRBV5-1	TRBJ2-3	CASSFLTRPDTQYF	TGCGCCAGCAGCTTCCTGACCCGGCCAGATACGCAGTATTTT